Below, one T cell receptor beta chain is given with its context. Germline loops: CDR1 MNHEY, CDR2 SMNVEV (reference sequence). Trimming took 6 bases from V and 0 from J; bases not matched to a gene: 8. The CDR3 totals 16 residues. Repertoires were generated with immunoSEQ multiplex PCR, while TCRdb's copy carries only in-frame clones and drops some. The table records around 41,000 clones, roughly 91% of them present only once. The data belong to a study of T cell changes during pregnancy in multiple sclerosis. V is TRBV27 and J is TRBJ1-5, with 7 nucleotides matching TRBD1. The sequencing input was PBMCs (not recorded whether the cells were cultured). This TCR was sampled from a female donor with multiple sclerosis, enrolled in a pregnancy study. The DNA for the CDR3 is TGTGCCAGCAGCTCCAGGGGGGAAGATAGCAATCAGCCCCAGCATTTT. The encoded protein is CASSSRGEDSNQPQHF.